The T cell receptor beta chain described here comes from a study of naive CD8 T cells in extremely preterm neonates (dated by TCRdb to the late 2010s). For the wider study: The adult participants' age range is given as 25-50 years in the abstract but as 20-50 years in the methods. Sorted naive CD8+ T cells from four age groups (extremely preterm neonates, term neonates, young children and adults) were used in the study to compare TCRbeta CDR3 repertoires. General study outcomes and caveats: Prospective longitudinal studies of preterm and term neonates were called for by the authors so that T cell development could be tracked within individuals. The authors noted a small sample size and variable productive template counts among preterm samples as limitations. The proportion of shared CDR3 nucleotide sequences was higher in preterm neonates (around 2.5%) than in term neonates (approximately 0.4%), young children (around 0.03%) and adults (around 0.01%). Compared with the older groups, preterm CDR3s were shorter and closer to germline, carrying fewer N additions and showing less junctional trimming. Compared with all other age groups, preterm neonates showed significantly lower iChao1 richness (p < 0.05) along with an even clone distribution, indicating a less rich repertoire.

Including cysteine and phenylalanine, the CDR3 has 11 amino acids. CDR3 DNA only is kept here, 33 bases in frame from base 1. Sequences SQVTM (CDR1) and ANQGSEA (CDR2) are obtained from the germline V gene. Cut back by 3 bases and 6 bases, the V and J ends lie 6 bases apart. The peripheral blood donors were five healthy children aged about 16-60 months who were having elective routine surgery, plus five healthy nonsmoking adults. Healthy nonsmokers aged roughly 19-55 years, with a median age of roughly 40 years, served as the adult controls. A FACSAria III cell sorter was used to sort live, Annexin V-negative naive CD8+ T cells (CD3+CD8+CD45RA+CCR7+). Each sample yielded roughly 19,000 to 110,000 sorted naive CD8+ T cells. Mononuclear cells were isolated from diluted blood by Ficoll-Paque density gradient centrifugation. Before sorting, mononuclear cells were cryopreserved in approximately 10% DMSO with about 90% FBS and kept in long-term storage at -150 degrees C. Thawed cells were stained with Annexin V and antibodies against CD3, CD8, CCR7 and CD45RA. The DNeasy Blood and Tissue Kit was used to extract genomic DNA from snap-frozen pellets of sorted cells.

About this clone itself: Its antigen has not been determined. The record has no base qualities; no much larger clone is one base away.

TCRbeta CDR3 regions were amplified from genomic DNA by a two-step, bias-controlled multiplex PCR. Primers specific for every TRBV and TRBJ gene segment were included in the multiplex PCR. The immunoSEQ Assay was used to generate the TCRbeta repertoire data. In the source study's methods: A relative-frequency ratio and a modified nearest-neighbor algorithm were applied to filter and cluster reads so that closely related sequences were merged. IMGT annotation was the basis for assigning V, D and J genes to CDR3 sequences. Template counts were normalized for PCR amplification bias and quantified against synthetic TCR CDR3 analog sequences. Only unique productive sequences, defined as in-frame CDR3 sequences lacking stop codons, were included in the analyses. The immunoSEQ Analyzer software was used to compute clonality, defined as 1 minus Pielou's evenness, and iChao1 richness. JMP was used for statistical testing, with Student's t-test or a non-parametric test applied depending on Shapiro-Wilk normality results. In its TCRdb copy, this immuneACCESS table keeps in-frame sequences only and misses some clones. Where compared with another copy, unresolved V genes explain less than half of these, and the others have no known cause. The D gene and trimming were derived from the DNA, and the V and J assignments and clone size from that table. The sample table shows 7,000 or so clones, and 95% to 98% are seen once. Of the sample, around 0.38% is held by the ten largest clones.

Specimen: naive CD8+ T cells from blood. The TCR sequence derives from a human donor in good health. The sequence joins TRBV29-1 to TRBJ2-1; the D gene lacks a confident call. The sequenced DNA is TGCAGCGTTGATATTCTCAATGAGCAGTTCTTC. Translated, it gives CSVDILNEQFF.